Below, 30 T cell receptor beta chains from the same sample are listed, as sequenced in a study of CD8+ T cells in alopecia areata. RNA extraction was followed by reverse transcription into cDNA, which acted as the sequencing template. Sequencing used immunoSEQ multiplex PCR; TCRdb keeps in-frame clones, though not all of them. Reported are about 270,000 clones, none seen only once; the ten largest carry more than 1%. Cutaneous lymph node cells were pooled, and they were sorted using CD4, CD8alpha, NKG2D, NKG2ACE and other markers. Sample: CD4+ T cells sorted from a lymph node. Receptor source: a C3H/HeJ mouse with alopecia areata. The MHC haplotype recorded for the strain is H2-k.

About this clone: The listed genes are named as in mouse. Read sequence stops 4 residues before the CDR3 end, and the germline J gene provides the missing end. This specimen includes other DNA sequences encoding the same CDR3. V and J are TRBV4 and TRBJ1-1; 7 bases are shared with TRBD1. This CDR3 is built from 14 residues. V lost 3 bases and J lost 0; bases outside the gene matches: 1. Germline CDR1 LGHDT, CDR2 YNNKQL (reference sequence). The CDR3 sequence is CASSYRGANTEVFF. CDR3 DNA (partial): TGTGCCAGCAGCTACAGGGGGGCAAACACA.

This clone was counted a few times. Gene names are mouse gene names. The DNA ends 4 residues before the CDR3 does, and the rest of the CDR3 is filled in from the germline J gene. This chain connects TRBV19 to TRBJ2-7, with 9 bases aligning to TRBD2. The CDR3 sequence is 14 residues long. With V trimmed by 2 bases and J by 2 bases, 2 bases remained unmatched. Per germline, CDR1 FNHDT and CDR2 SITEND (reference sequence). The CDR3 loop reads CASSMRDWAYEQYF. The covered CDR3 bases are TGTGCCAGCAGTATGAGGGACTGGGCCTAT.

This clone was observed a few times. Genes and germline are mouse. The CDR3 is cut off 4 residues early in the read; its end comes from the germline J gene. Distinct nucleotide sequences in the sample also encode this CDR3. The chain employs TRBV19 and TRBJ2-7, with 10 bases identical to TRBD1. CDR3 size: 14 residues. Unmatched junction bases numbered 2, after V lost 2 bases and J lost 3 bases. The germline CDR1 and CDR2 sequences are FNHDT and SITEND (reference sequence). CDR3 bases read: TGTGCCAGCAGTATTCGGGACAGGGGCTAT. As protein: CASSIRDRGY. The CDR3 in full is CASSIRDRGYEQYF. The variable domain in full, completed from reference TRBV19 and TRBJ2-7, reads GGIITQTPKFLIGQEGQKLTLKCQQNFNHDTMYWYRQDSGKGLRLIYYSITENDLQKGDLSEGYDASREKKSSFSLTVTSAQKNEMAVFLCASSIRDRGYEQYFGPGTRLTVL.

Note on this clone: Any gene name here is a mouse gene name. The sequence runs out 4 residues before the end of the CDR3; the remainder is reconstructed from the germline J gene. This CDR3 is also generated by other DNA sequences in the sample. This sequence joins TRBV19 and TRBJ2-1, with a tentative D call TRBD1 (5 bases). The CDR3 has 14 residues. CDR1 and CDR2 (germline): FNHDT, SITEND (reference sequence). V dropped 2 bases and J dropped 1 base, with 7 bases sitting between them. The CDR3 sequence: CASSMPGNYAEQFF. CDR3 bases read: TGTGCCAGCAGTATGCCAGGGAACTATGCT.

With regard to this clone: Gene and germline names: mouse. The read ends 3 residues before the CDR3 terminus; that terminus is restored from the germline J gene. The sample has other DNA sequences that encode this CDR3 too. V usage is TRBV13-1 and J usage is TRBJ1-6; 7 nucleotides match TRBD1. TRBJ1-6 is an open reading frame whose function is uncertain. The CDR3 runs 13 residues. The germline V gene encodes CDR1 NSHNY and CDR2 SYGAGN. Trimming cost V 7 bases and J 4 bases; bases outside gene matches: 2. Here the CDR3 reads CASGGQYNSPLYF. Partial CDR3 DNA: TGTGCCAGCGGGGGACAGTATAATTCGCCC.

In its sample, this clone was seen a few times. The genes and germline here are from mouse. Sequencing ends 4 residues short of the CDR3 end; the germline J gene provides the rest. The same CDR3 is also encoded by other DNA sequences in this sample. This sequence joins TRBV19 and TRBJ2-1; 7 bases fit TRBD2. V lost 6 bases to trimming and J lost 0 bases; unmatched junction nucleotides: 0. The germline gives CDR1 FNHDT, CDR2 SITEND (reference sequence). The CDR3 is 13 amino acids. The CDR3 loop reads CASTGGNYAEQFF. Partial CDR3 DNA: TGTGCCAGCACTGGGGGTAACTATGCT.

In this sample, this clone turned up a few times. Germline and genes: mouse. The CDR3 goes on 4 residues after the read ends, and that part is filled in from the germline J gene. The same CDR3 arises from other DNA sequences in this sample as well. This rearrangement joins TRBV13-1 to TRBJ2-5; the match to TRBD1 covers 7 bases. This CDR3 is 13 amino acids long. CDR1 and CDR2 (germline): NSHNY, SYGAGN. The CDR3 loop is CASSDDRGDTQYF. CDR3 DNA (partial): TGTGCCAGCAGTGATGACAGGGGAGAC.

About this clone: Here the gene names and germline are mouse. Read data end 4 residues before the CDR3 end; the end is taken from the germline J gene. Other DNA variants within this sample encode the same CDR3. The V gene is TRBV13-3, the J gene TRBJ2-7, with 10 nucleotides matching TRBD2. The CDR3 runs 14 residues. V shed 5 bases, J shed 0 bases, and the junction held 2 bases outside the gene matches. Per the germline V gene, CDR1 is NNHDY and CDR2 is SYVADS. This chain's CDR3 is CASRDWGSSYEQYF. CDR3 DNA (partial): TGTGCCAGCAGGGACTGGGGGTCCTCCTAT.

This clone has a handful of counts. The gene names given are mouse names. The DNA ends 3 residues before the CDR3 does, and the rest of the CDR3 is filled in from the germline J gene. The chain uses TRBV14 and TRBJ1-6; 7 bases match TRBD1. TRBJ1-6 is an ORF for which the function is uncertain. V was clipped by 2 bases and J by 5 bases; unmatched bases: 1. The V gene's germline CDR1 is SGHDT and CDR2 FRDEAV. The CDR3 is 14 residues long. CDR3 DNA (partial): TGTGCCAGCAGTTTAACAGGGGATAATTCGCCC. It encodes CASSLTGDNSP. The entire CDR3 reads CASSLTGDNSPLYF.

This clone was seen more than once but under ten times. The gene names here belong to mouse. CDR3 sequence: CASSQGGHYNSPLYF. CDR3 DNA (partial): TGTGCCAGCAGCCAAGGGGGACACTATAATTCGCCC. This chain links TRBV5 with TRBJ1-6, with D perhaps matching TRBD1 (6 bases). The DNA ends 3 residues before the CDR3 does, and the rest of the CDR3 is filled in from the germline J gene. TRBJ1-6 is assigned to the ORF class and has an uncertain function. Per the germline V gene, CDR1 is LGHNA and CDR2 is YNLKQL (reference sequence). V lost 1 base to trimming and J lost 3 bases, with 7 bases between them. CDR3 length equals 15 residues.

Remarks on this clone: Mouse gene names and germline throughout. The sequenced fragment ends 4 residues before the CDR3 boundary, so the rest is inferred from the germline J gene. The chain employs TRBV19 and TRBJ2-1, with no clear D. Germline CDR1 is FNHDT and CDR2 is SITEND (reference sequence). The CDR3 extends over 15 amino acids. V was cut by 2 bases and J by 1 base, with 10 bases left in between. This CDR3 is CASSILQPNYAEQFF. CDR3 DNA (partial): TGTGCCAGCAGTATCCTCCAGCCAAACTATGCT.

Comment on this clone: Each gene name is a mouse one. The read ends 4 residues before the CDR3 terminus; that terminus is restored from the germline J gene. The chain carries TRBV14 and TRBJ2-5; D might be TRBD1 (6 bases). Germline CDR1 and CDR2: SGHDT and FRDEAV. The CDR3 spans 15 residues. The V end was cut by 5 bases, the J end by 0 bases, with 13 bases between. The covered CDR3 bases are TGTGCCAGCAGCCGCTCCGGGACAAACCAAGAC. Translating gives CASSRSGTNQD. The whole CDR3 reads CASSRSGTNQDTQYF.

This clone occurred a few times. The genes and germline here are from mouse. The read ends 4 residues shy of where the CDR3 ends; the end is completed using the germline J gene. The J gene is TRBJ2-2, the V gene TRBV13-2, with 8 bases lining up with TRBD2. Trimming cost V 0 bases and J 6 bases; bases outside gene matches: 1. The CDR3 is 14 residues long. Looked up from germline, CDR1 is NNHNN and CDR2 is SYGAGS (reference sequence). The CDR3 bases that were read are TGTGCCAGCGGTGATGAGGGGGGGCCCGGG. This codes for CASGDEGGPG. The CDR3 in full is CASGDEGGPGQLYF.

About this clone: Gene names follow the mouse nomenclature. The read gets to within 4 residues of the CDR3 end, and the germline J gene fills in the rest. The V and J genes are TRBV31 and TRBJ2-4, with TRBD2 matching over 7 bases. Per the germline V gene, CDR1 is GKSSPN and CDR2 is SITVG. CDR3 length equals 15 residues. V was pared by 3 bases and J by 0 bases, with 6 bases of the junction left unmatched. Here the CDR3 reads CAWRYDWESQNTLYF. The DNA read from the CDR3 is TGTGCCTGGAGGTACGACTGGGAGAGTCAAAAC.

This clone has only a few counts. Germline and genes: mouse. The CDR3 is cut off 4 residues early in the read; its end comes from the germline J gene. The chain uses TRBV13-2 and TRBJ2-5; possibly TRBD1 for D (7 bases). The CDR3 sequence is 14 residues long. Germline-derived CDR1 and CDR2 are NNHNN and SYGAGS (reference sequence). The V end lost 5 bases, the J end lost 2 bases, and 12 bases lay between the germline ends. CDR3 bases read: TGTGCCAGCGGGCTCCAGGGGGGCCAAGAC. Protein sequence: CASGLQGGQD. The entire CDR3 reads CASGLQGGQDTQYF.

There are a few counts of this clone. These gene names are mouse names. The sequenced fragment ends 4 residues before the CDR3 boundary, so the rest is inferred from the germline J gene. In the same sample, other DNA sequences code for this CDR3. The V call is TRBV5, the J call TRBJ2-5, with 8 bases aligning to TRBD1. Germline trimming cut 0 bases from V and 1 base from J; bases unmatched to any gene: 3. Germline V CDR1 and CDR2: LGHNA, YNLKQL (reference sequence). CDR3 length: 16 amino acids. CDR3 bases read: TGTGCCAGCAGCCAAGACAGGGGGCGCGACCAAGAC. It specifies CASSQDRGRDQD. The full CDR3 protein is CASSQDRGRDQDTQYF.

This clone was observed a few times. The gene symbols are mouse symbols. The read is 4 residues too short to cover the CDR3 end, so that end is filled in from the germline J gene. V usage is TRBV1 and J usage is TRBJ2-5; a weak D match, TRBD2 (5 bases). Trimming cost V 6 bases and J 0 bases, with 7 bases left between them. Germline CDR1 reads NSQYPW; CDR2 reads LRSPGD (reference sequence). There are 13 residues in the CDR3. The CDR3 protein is CTCRAGNQDTQYF. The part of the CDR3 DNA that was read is TGCACCTGCAGAGCTGGGAACCAAGAC.

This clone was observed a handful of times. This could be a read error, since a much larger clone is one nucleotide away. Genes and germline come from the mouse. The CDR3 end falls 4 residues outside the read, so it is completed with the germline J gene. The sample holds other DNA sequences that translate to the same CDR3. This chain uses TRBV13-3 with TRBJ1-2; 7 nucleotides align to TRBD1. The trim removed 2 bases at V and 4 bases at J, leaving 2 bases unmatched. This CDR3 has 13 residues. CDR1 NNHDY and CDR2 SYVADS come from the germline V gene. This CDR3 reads CASSDRGSSDYTF. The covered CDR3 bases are TGTGCCAGCAGTGACAGGGGGAGCTCC.

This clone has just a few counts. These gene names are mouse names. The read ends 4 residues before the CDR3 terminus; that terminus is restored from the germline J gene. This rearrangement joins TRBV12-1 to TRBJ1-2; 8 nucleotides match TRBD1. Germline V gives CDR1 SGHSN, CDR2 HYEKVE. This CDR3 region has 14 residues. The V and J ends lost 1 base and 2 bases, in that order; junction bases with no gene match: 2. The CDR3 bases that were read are TGTGCCAGCTCTCTTCGACAGGGGAACTCC. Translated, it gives CASSLRQGNS. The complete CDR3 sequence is CASSLRQGNSDYTF.

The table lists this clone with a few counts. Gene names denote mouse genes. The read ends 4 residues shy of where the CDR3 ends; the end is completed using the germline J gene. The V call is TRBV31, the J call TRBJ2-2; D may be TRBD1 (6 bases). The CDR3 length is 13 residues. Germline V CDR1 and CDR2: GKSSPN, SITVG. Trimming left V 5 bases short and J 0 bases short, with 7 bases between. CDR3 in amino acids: CAWGQPNTGQLYF. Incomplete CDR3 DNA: TGTGCCTGGGGACAGCCAAACACCGGG.

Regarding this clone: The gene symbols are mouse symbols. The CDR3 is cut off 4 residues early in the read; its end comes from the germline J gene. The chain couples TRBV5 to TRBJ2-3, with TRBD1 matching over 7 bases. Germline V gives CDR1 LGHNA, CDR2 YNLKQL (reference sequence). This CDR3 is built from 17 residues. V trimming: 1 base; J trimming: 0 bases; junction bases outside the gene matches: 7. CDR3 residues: CASSQVQGRTSAETLYF. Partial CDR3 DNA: TGTGCCAGCAGCCAAGTACAGGGGAGAACTAGTGCAGAA.

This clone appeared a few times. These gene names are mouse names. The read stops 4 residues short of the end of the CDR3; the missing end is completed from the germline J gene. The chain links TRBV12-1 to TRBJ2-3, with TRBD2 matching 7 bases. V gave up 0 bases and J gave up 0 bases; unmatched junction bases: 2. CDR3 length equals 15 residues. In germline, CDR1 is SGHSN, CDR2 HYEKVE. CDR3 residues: CASSLSWGSAETLYF. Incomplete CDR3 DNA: TGTGCCAGCTCTCTCTCCTGGGGGAGTGCAGAA.

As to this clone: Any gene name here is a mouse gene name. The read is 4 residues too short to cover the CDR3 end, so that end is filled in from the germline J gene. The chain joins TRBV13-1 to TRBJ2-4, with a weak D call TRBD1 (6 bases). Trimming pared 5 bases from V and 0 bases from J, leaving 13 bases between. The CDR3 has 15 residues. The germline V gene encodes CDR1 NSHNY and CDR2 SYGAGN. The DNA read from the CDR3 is TGTGCCAGCAGCCCAGGACAGTCTAGTCAAAAC. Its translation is CASSPGQSSQN. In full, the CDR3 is CASSPGQSSQNTLYF.

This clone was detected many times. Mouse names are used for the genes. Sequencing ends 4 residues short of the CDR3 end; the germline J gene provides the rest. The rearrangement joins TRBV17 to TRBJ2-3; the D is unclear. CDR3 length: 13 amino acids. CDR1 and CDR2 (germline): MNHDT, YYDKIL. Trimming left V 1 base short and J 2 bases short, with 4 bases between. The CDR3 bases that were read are TGTGCTAGCAGTAGAGGTGTTGCAGAA. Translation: CASSRGVAE. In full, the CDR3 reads CASSRGVAETLYF.

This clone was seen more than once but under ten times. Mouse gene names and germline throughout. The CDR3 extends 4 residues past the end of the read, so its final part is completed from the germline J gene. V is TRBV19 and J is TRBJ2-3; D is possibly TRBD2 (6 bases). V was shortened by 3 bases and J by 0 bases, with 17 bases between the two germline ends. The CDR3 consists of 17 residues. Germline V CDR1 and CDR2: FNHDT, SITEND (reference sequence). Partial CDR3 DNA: TGTGCCAGCAGTACCCCTCGACTGGACCTTAGTGCAGAA. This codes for CASSTPRLDLSAE. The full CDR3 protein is CASSTPRLDLSAETLYF.

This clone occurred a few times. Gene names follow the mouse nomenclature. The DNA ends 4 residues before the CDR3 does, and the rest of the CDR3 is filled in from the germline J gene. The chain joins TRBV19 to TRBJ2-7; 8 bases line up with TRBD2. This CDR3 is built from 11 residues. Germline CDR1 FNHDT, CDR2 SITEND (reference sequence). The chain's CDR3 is CASTGGNEQYF. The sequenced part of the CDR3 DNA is TGTGCCAGCACTGGGGGGAAT.

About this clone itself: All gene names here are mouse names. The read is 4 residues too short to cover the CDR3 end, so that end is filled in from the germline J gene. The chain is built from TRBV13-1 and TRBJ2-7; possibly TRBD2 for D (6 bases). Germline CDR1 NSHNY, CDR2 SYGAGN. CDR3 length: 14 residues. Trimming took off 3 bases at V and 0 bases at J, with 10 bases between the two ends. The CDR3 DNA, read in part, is TGTGCCAGCAGTGCTCTGGGGTCCTCCTAT. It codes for CASSALGSSY. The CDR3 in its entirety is CASSALGSSYEQYF.

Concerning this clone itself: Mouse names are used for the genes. The CDR3 loop reads CASSDLQNYAEQFF. The covered CDR3 bases are TGTGCCAGCAGTGATTTACAGAACTATGCT. The chain carries TRBV13-1 and TRBJ2-1; no firm D call. The read comes to an end 4 residues before the CDR3 does, leaving the germline J gene to fill in the end. V was clipped by 1 base and J by 1 base, with 6 bases between them. Germline assignment: CDR1 NSHNY and CDR2 SYGAGN. The CDR3 has 14 residues.

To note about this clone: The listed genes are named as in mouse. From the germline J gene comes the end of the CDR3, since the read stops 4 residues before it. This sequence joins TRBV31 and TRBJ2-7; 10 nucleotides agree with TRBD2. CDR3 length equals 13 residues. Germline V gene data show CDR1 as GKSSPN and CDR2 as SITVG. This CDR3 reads CAWSLGGRHEQYF. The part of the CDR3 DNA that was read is TGTGCCTGGAGCCTGGGGGGGCGCCAT. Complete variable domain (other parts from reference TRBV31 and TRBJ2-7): AQTIHQWPVAEIKAVGSPLSLGCTIKGKSSPNLYWYWQATGGTLQQLFYSITVGQVESVVQLNLSASRPKDDQFILSTEKLLLSHSGFYLCAWSLGGRHEQYFGPGTRLTVL.

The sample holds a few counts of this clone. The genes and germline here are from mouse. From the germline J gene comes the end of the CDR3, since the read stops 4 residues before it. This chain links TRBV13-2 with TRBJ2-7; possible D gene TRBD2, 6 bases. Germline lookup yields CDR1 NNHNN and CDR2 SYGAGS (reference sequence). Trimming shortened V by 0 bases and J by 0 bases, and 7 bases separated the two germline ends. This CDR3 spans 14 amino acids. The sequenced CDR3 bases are TGTGCCAGCGGTGATGGGGGGGTCTCCTAT. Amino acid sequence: CASGDGGVSY. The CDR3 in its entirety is CASGDGGVSYEQYF.